Shown below are 32 T cell receptor beta chains from a single sample sequenced in a study of cytomegalovirus exposure and HLA in healthy donors. 60 Vbeta and 13 Jbeta primers were used in PCR. The repertoire was sequenced with immunoSEQ multiplex PCR; TCRdb's copy has only in-frame clones and lacks some. Of under 200,000 clones listed, 84% were seen once; the top ten hold roughly 1.9%. Sequencing was carried out using PBMCs. The source is a man in his late teens or twenties in good health and CMV-seronegative.

V gene TRBV19 combines with J gene TRBJ2-3, with 8 bases fitting TRBD1. V lost 8 bases to trimming and J lost 3 bases; unmatched junction nucleotides: 1. There are 12 residues in the CDR3. The germline gives CDR1 LNHDA, CDR2 SQIVND (reference sequence). CDR3 sequence: CASRQGTDTQYF. The CDR3 DNA reads as TGTGCCAGTCGACAGGGGACAGATACGCAGTATTTT.

V usage is TRBV27 and J usage is TRBJ1-2, with D tentatively TRBD1 (6 bases). CDR3 length: 15 residues. The germline CDR1 and CDR2 sequences are MNHEY and SMNVEV (reference sequence). Deletions cut 6 bases from V and 5 bases from J, with 19 bases between. CDR3 DNA sequence: TGTGCCAGCAGCCGTCTGGGGGGGCGACTTTATGGCTACACCTTC. It is translated as CASSRLGGRLYGYTF.

The chain uses TRBV7-7 and TRBJ2-1; the match to TRBD2 covers 11 bases. V was pared by 4 bases and J by 5 bases, with 7 bases of the junction left unmatched. The germline CDR1 and CDR2 sequences are SSHAT and FNYEAQ (reference sequence). The length of the CDR3 is 16 residues. In DNA form, the CDR3 reads TGTGCCAGCAGCTCGGGACTAGCGGAGCCTAACAATGAGCAGTTCTTC. Translating it yields CASSSGLAEPNNEQFF. Full variable domain (remainder filled in from reference TRBV7-7 and TRBJ2-1): GAGVSQSPRYKVTKRGQDVTLRCDPISSHATLYWYQQALGQGPEFLTYFNYEAQPDKSGLPSDRFSAERPEGSISTLTIQRTEQRDSAMYRCASSSGLAEPNNEQFFGPGTRLTVL.

This clone showed up just once. This chain uses TRBV15 with TRBJ1-1, with D perhaps TRBD1 (5 bases). V was pared by 5 bases and J by 6 bases, with 22 bases between. Germline loops: CDR1 LNHNV, CDR2 YYDKDF (reference sequence). The length of the CDR3 is 16 residues. The CDR3 DNA sequence: TGTGCCACCAGCTCGACGAGCTTAGGGGTTGGGTCTGAAGCTTTCTTT. This gives the protein CATSSTSLGVGSEAFF. The full variable domain, rest sourced from reference TRBV15 and TRBJ1-1, is DAMVIQNPRYQVTQFGKPVTLSCSQTLNHNVMYWYQQKSSQAPKLLFHYYDKDFNNEADTPDNFQSRRPNTSFCFLDIRSPGLGDTAMYLCATSSTSLGVGSEAFFGQGTRLTVV.

A remark on this clone: One junction end disagrees with the germline gene, perhaps due to a read error. This chain connects TRBV28 to TRBJ2-1; D perhaps matches TRBD2 (5 bases). The CDR3 is made up of 12 amino acids. CDR1 is MDHEN and CDR2 is SYDVKM in the germline V gene. In DNA, the CDR3 is TGTGCCAGCAGTCCCGGGCACCCCCTGAGGGTCTTC. It is translated as CASSPGHPLRVF.

The V gene is TRBV5-1, the J gene TRBJ2-7; 7 nucleotides agree with TRBD1. The CDR3 consists of 14 residues. With 1 base clipped from V and 3 bases from J, the junction kept 4 bases outside the gene matches. Germline V gene data show CDR1 as SGHRS and CDR2 as YFSETQ. The CDR3 DNA sequence: TGCGCCAGCAGCTTGAACAGGGGAGTCTACGAGCAGTACTTC. Translation gives CASSLNRGVYEQYF.

This clone was recorded once. CDR3 sequence: CASSKGGGLNTGELFF. Here the CDR3 DNA reads TGTGCCAGCAGCAAAGGCGGGGGCTTGAACACCGGGGAGCTGTTTTTT. This chain connects TRBV21-1 to TRBJ2-2; the table's D gene call, TRBD2, was not cross checked with the DNA. TRBV21-1 is a listed pseudogene. The CDR3 covers 16 residues.

The gene calls are TRBV28 and TRBJ2-5, with TRBD2 as a possible D gene (5 bases). This CDR3 region has 13 residues. Germline CDR1 MDHEN, CDR2 SYDVKM. The V and J ends lost 6 bases and 5 bases respectively, with 13 bases between them. CDR3 DNA: TGTGCCAGCAGCGACTACCGATGGGAGACCCAGTACTTC. This encodes CASSDYRWETQYF.

The V and J genes are TRBV18 and TRBJ2-5; unclear D gene. Germline V gene lookup returns CDR1 KGHSH and CDR2 LQKENI. V shed 0 bases and J shed 5 bases, with 16 bases lying between them. The CDR3 length is 16 residues. The CDR3, as DNA: TGTGCCAGCTCACCACCGGTCAGGAAACCCGAGGAGACCCAGTACTTC. Its protein product is CASSPPVRKPEETQYF.

This chain uses TRBV5-1 with TRBJ2-2; maybe TRBD2 (6 bases). Germline lookup yields CDR1 SGHRS and CDR2 YFSETQ. V gave up 7 bases and J gave up 8 bases, with 21 bases separating them. The CDR3 runs to 15 residues. The CDR3: CASAKPRGSTGELFF. The DNA for the CDR3 is TGCGCCAGCGCAAAACCTCGGGGGTCTACAGGGGAGCTGTTTTTT. Full variable domain (rest looked up from reference TRBV5-1 and TRBJ2-2): KAGVTQTPRYLIKTRGQQVTLSCSPISGHRSVSWYQQTPGQGLQFLFEYFSETQRNKGNFPGRFSGRQFSNSRSEMNVSTLELGDSALYLCASAKPRGSTGELFFGEGSRLTVL.

This clone showed up just a few times. Other DNA variants within this sample encode the same CDR3. CDR3 sequence reads: CASSPGQGRETQYF. The CDR3 nucleotides read TGCGCCAGCAGCCCGGGACAGGGGAGAGAGACCCAGTACTTC. The chain couples TRBV5-1 to TRBJ2-5, with TRBD1 matching 10 bases. The CDR3 sequence is 14 residues long. CDR1 SGHRS and CDR2 YFSETQ come from the germline V gene. Losses at the gene ends were 4 bases for V and 4 bases for J; bases not matched to a gene: 4.

The J gene is TRBJ2-2, the V gene TRBV7-8, with 7 positions matching TRBD1. The V gene end was trimmed by 5 bases and the J gene end by 3 bases; junction bases not matched to a gene: 3. CDR1 SGHVS and CDR2 FQNEAQ come from the germline V gene. This CDR3 comprises 14 residues. The CDR3 DNA sequence: TGTGCCAGCAGCCCCCAGGGGGACACCGGGGAGCTGTTTTTT. This sequence encodes CASSPQGDTGELFF.

This chain joins TRBV6-4 and TRBJ1-3, with unresolved D. The V end was cut by 5 bases, the J end by 3 bases, with 17 bases between. There are 16 residues in the CDR3. The germline CDR1 and CDR2 sequences are MRHNA and SNTAGT. For the CDR3, the DNA is TGTGCCAGCAGTCCCAGCTGGTTAGAGGATGGAAACACCATATATTTT. Encoded protein: CASSPSWLEDGNTIYF.

CDR3 bases: TGTGCCAGTAGTATACAGGGGATGAATGAAAAACTGTTTTTT. This translates into CASSIQGMNEKLFF. The chain recombines TRBV19 with TRBJ1-4; TRBD1 is a possible D gene (6 bases). CDR3 size: 14 residues. The V gene's germline CDR1 is LNHDA and CDR2 SQIVND (reference sequence). V gave up 2 bases and J gave up 5 bases, with 9 bases separating them.

The genes are TRBV28 and TRBJ1-2; tentative D call: TRBD1 (5 bases). CDR1 is MDHEN, CDR2 SYDVKM, per germline. The V end lost 5 bases, the J end lost 1 base, and 14 bases lay between the germline ends. CDR3 size: 15 residues. The CDR3 region is CASSAPRGGNYGYTF. In nucleotides, the CDR3 is TGTGCCAGCAGTGCCCCACGCGGGGGTAACTATGGCTACACCTTC.

This chain connects TRBV30 to TRBJ2-3, with D perhaps matching TRBD1 (5 bases). The CDR3 has 14 amino acids. Deletions cut 1 base from V and 1 base from J, with 9 bases between. Germline V lookup: CDR1 GTSNPN, CDR2 SVGIG (reference sequence). The DNA of the CDR3 is TGTGCCTGGAGTGCTCTCAGGGGCACAGATACGCAGTATTTT. Its protein is CAWSALRGTDTQYF.

The V call is TRBV9, the J call TRBJ2-5; 10 nucleotides match TRBD2. The CDR3 covers 16 residues. The trim removed 4 bases at V and 5 bases at J, leaving 11 bases unmatched. Germline V gene lookup returns CDR1 SGDLS and CDR2 YYNGEE. The CDR3 nucleotides are TGTGCCAGCAGCCCCCTCAGCGGGGGGGCCGGGGAGACCCAGTACTTC. This gives the protein CASSPLSGGAGETQYF.

The CDR3 nucleotides read TGTGCCAGCAGCGCCAGTCAGTTTCCTGGAAACACCATATATTTT. Encoded protein: CASSASQFPGNTIYF. The J gene is TRBJ1-3, the V gene TRBV7-2; no firm D call. The germline gives CDR1 SGHTA, CDR2 FQGNSA. The length of the CDR3 is 15 residues. With 5 bases removed from V and 2 bases from J, the gap between germline ends came to 13 bases.

The chain combines TRBV5-8 with TRBJ2-5, with 11 bases identical to TRBD1. V shed 2 bases and J 5 bases; nucleotides not matched to a gene: 8. This CDR3 has 16 amino acids. Germline V lookup: CDR1 SGHTS, CDR2 YDEGEE. CDR3 residues: CASSFPRTGGVETQYF. CDR3 DNA sequence: TGTGCCAGCAGCTTTCCCCGGACAGGGGGCGTCGAGACCCAGTACTTC. The full variable domain, in which reference TRBV5-8 and TRBJ2-5 provide the parts outside the CDR3, is EAGVTQSPTHLIKTRGQQATLRCSPISGHTSVYWYQQALGLGLQFLLWYDEGEERNRGNFPPRFSGRQFPNYSSELNVNALELEDSALYLCASSFPRTGGVETQYFGPGTRLLVL.

The V call is TRBV4-1, the J call TRBJ1-4; 9 nucleotides agree with TRBD1. CDR3 length equals 14 residues. CDR1 and CDR2 from the germline V gene are MGHRA and YSYEKL. V dropped 4 bases and J dropped 5; count of bases not matched to a gene: 2. This CDR3 reads CASSLTGGNEKLFF. The CDR3, as DNA: TGCGCCAGCAGCCTGACAGGGGGAAATGAAAAACTGTTTTTT.

The chain recombines TRBV28 with TRBJ2-1; D not certain. The CDR3 runs to 14 residues. From germline, CDR1 is MDHEN and CDR2 SYDVKM. Deletions cut 4 bases from V and 5 bases from J, with 12 bases between. The CDR3 loop reads CASSSRFLNNEQFF. CDR3 bases: TGTGCCAGCAGTTCGCGATTTCTAAACAATGAGCAGTTCTTC.

This chain joins TRBV7-3 and TRBJ2-3; 7 bases line up with TRBD1. Germline CDR1 and CDR2: SGHTA and FQGTGA. The CDR3 has 14 residues. The J segment lost 6 bases and the V segment lost 5 bases, leaving 8 bases of the junction unmatched. The CDR3 loop reads CASSEGTVLDTQYF. Here the CDR3 DNA reads TGTGCCAGCAGCGAGGGGACAGTCCTCGATACGCAGTATTTT. Complete variable domain (other parts from reference TRBV7-3 and TRBJ2-3): GAGVSQTPSNKVTEKGKYVELRCDPISGHTALYWYRQSLGQGPEFLIYFQGTGAADDSGLPNDRFFAVRPEGSVSTLKIQRTERGDSAVYLCASSEGTVLDTQYFGPGTRLTVL.

The rearrangement joins TRBV7-3 to TRBJ2-2; 8 nucleotides match TRBD2. In germline, CDR1 is SGHTA, CDR2 FQGTGA. V was clipped by 5 bases and J by 6 bases; unmatched bases: 11. The CDR3 length is 16 residues. CDR3 DNA: TGTGCCAGCAGCCCTAGAGCGGGAGTTAGCGCCGGGGAGCTGTTTTTT. As protein: CASSPRAGVSAGELFF.

Of note for this clone: Relative to the germline gene, one junction end is altered; a read error may explain this. This sequence joins TRBV4-2 and TRBJ2-1; maybe TRBD1 (6 bases). Germline CDR1 reads LGHNA; CDR2 reads YNFKEQ. The CDR3 has 14 amino acids. CDR3 sequence reads: CTSSQDGGSTSQFF. The CDR3 DNA sequence: TGTACCAGCAGCCAAGATGGGGGCAGTACAAGCCAGTTCTTC.

This clone was counted between two and nine times. The J gene is TRBJ1-1, the V gene TRBV11-2; 7 nucleotides line up with TRBD1. The CDR3 length is 14 residues. Unmatched junction bases numbered 10, after V lost 5 bases and J lost 7 bases. Looked up from germline, CDR1 is SGHAT and CDR2 is FQNNGV. This chain's CDR3 is CASSAGTVFDEAFF. Written as DNA, the CDR3 is TGTGCCAGCAGCGCCGGGACAGTTTTTGATGAAGCTTTCTTT.

The chain combines TRBV28 with TRBJ2-5, with 11 bases lining up with TRBD1. Germline loops: CDR1 MDHEN, CDR2 SYDVKM. Germline trimming cut 6 bases from V and 0 bases from J; bases unmatched to any gene: 12. The CDR3 is made up of 18 amino acids. The CDR3 region has the DNA TGTGCCAGCAGGCCCGGACAGGGGGCCCTAGGGTACCAAGAGACCCAGTACTTC. Protein product: CASRPGQGALGYQETQYF.

The chain is built from TRBV7-2 and TRBJ2-5, with D perhaps matching TRBD2 (5 bases). Per the germline V gene, CDR1 is SGHTA and CDR2 is FQGNSA. The CDR3 spans 14 residues. Trimming shortened V by 1 base and J by 4 bases, and 10 bases separated the two germline ends. CDR3 residues: CASSLVAPGETQYF. CDR3 DNA sequence: TGTGCCAGCAGCTTAGTAGCGCCTGGAGAGACCCAGTACTTC.

This clone was detected a few times. The genes are TRBV7-8 and TRBJ2-7; D is uncertain. Germline assignment: CDR1 SGHVS and CDR2 FQNEAQ. The CDR3 length is 12 residues. The V end lost 5 bases, the J end lost 4 bases, and 9 bases lay between the germline ends. This CDR3 is CASSLNRYEQYF. The DNA for the CDR3 is TGTGCCAGCAGCCTCAACCGGTACGAGCAGTACTTC.

This chain joins TRBV7-9 and TRBJ1-6; D might be TRBD1 (6 bases). The CDR3 covers 16 residues. The V gene lost 2 bases and the J gene lost 7 bases, with 15 bases spanning the gap. Looked up from germline, CDR1 is SEHNR and CDR2 is FQNEAQ (reference sequence). Here the CDR3 DNA reads TGTGCCAGCAGCTTAACTTCCGGACAGTCCAATTCACCCCTCCACTTT. Amino acids: CASSLTSGQSNSPLHF.

J is TRBJ2-2 and V is TRBV11-2, with TRBD1 matching over 8 bases. The germline V gene has CDR1 SGHAT and CDR2 FQNNGV. The ends lost 3 bases at V and 0 bases at J; junction bases unmatched: 12. The CDR3 spans 19 residues. CDR3 DNA sequence: TGTGCCAGCAGCTTTGGGACAGGAAGGCTCCACCCGAACACCGGGGAGCTGTTTTTT. Its translation is CASSFGTGRLHPNTGELFF.

As concerns this clone: The sample contains more than one DNA sequence encoding this CDR3. This sequence joins TRBV9 and TRBJ1-1; maybe TRBD1 (6 bases). The V end lost 4 bases, the J end lost 2 bases, and 12 bases lay between the germline ends. In germline, CDR1 is SGDLS, CDR2 YYNGEE. The CDR3 is made up of 14 amino acids. In DNA form, the CDR3 reads TGTGCCAGCAGCCCGACAGGCCTTAACACTGAAGCTTTCTTT. This sequence encodes CASSPTGLNTEAFF.

The chain joins TRBV29-1 to TRBJ1-1; a possible D gene is TRBD1 (5 bases). V was clipped by 7 bases and J by 1 base, with 10 bases between them. The CDR3 runs to 12 residues. Germline V gene sequence: CDR1 SQVTM, CDR2 ANQGSEA. In DNA form, the CDR3 reads TGCAGCGCTGGACACACGAACACTGAAGCTTTCTTT. Protein sequence: CSAGHTNTEAFF.